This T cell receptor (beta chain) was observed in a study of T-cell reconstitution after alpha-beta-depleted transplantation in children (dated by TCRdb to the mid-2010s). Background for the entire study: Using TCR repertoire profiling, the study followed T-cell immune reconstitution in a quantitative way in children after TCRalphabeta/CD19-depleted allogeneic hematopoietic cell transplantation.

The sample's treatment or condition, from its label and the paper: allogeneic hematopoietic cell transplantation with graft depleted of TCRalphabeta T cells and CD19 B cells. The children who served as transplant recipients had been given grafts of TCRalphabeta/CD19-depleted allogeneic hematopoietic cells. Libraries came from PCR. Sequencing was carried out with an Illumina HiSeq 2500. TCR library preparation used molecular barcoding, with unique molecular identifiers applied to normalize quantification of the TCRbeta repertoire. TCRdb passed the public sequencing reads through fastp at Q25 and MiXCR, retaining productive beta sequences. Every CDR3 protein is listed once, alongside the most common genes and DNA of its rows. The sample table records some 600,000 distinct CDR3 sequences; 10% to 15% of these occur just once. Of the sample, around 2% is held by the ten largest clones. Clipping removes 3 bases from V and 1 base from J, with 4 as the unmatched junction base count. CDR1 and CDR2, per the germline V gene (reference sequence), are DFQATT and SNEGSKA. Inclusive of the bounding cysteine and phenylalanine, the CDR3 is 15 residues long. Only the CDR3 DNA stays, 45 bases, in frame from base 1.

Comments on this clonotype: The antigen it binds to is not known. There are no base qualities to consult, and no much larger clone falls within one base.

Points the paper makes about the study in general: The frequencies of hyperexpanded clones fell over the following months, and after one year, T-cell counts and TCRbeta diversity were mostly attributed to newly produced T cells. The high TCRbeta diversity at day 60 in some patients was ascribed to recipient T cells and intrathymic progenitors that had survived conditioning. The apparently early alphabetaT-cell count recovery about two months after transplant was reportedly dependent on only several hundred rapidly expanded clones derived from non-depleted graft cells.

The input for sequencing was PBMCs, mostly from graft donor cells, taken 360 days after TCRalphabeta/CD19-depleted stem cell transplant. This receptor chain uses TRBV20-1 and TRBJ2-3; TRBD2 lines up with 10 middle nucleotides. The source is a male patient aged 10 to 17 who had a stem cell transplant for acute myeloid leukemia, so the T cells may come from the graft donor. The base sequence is TGCAGTGCTAGTAGCAGCGGGAGGGGCACAGATACGCAGTATTTT. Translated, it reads CSASSSGRGTDTQYF.